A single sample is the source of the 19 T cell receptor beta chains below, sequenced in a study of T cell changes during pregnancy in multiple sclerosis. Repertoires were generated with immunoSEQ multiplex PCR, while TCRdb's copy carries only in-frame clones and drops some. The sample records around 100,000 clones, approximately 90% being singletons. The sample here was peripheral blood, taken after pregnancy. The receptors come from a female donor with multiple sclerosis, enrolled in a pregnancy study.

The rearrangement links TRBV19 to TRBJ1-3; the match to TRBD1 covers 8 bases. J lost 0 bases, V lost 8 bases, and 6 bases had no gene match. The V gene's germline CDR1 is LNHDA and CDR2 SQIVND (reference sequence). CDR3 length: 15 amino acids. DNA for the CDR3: TGTGCCAGTCTGGACAGGGCGCTCTCTGGAAACACCATATATTTT. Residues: CASLDRALSGNTIYF.

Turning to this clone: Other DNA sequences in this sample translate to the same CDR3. The chain's CDR3 is CSVGTGNTEAFF. CDR3 DNA sequence: TGCAGCGTTGGGACAGGGAACACTGAAGCTTTCTTT. This chain joins TRBV29-1 and TRBJ1-1; 7 positions match TRBD1. The germline V gene has CDR1 SQVTM and CDR2 ANQGSEA. Trimming removed 4 bases from V and 1 base from J; junction bases left unmatched: 0. The CDR3 is 12 residues long.

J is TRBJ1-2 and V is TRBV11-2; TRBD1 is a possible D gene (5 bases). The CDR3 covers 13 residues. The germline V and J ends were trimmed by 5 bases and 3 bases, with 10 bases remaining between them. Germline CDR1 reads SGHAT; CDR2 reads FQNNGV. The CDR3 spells CASSPDTDYGYTF. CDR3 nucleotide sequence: TGTGCCAGCAGCCCGGACACGGACTATGGCTACACCTTC. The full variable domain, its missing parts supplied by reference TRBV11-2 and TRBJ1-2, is EAGVAQSPRYKIIEKRQSVAFWCNPISGHATLYWYQQILGQGPKLLIQFQNNGVVDDSQLPKDRFSAERLKGVDSTLKIQPAKLEDSAVYLCASSPDTDYGYTFGSGTRLTVV.

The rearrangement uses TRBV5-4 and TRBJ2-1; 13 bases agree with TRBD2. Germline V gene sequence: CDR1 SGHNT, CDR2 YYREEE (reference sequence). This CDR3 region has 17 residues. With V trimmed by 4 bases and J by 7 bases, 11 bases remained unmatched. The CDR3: CASSKELAGGSVNEQFF. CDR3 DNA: TGTGCCAGCAGCAAGGAACTAGCGGGGGGGAGTGTTAATGAGCAGTTCTTC.

This CDR3 reads CASCRAGVTYEQYF. In DNA, the CDR3 is TGTGCCAGCTGTCGCGCAGGCGTAACCTACGAGCAGTACTTC. The chain links TRBV2 to TRBJ2-7; D uncertain. Looked up from germline, CDR1 is SNHLY and CDR2 is FYNNEI. Trimming shortened V by 8 bases and J by 2 bases, and 16 bases separated the two germline ends. The CDR3 loop spans 14 amino acids.

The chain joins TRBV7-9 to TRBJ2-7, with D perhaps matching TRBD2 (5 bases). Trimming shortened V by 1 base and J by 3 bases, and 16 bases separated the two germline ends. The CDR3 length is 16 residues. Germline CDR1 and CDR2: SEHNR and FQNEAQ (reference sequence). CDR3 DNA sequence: TGTGCCAGCAGCTTAGAGGAGGTTGGACTGAACTACGAGCAGTACTTC. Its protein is CASSLEEVGLNYEQYF.

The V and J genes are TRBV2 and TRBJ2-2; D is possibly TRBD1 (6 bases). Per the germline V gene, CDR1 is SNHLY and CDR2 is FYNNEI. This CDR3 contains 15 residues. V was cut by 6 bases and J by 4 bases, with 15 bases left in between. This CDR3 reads CASRALAGVTGELFF. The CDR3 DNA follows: TGTGCCAGCAGGGCTCTTGCAGGGGTCACCGGGGAGCTGTTTTTT.

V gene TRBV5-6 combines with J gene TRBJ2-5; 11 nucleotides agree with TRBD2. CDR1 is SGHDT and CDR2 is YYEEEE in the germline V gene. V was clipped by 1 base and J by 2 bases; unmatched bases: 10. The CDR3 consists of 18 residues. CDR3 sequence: CASSLWLAGGPQQETQYF. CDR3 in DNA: TGTGCCAGCAGCTTGTGGCTAGCGGGGGGTCCCCAACAAGAGACCCAGTACTTC.

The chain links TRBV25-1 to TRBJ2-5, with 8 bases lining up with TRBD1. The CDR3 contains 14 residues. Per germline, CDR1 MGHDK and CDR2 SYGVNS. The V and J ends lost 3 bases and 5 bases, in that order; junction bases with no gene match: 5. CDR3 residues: CASSDRTGWETQYF. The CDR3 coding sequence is TGTGCCAGCAGTGACCGGACAGGGTGGGAGACCCAGTACTTC.

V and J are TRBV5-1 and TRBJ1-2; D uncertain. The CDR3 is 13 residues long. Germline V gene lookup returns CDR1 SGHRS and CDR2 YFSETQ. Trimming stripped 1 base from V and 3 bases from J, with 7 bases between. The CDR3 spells CASSLPPDYGYTF. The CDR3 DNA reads TGCGCCAGCAGCTTGCCCCCCGACTATGGCTACACCTTC.

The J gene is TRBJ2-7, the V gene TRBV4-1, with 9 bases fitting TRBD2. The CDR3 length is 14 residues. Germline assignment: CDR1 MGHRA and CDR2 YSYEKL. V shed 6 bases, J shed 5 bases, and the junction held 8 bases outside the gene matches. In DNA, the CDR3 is TGCGCCAGCAGGACGGCTAGCGGGGTCGACGAGCAGTACTTC. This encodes CASRTASGVDEQYF.

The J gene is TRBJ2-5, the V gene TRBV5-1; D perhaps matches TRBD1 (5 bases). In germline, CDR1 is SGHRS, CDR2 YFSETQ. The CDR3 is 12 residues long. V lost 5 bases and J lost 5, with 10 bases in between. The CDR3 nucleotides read TGCGCCAGCAGGGGGCTCCAGGAGACCCAGTACTTC. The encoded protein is CASRGLQETQYF.

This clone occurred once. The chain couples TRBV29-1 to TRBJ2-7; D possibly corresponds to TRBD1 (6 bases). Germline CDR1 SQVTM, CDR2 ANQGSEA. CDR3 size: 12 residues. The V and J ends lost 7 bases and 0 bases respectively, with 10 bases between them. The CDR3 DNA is TGCAGCGCCCGGGACAACTCCTACGAGCAGTACTTC. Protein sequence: CSARDNSYEQYF.

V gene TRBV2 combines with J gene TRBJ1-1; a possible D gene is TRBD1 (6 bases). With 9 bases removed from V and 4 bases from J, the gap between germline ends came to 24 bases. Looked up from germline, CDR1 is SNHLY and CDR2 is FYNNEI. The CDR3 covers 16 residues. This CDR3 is CASIISRGAIGTEAFF. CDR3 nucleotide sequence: TGTGCCAGTATAATAAGCCGGGGGGCGATAGGCACTGAAGCTTTCTTT.

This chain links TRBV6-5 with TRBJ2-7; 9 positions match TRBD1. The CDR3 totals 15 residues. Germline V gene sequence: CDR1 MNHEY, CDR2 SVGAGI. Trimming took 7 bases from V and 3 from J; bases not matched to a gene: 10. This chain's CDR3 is CASTHGGQGHYEQYF. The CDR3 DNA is TGTGCCAGCACCCACGGGGGACAGGGACACTACGAGCAGTACTTC.

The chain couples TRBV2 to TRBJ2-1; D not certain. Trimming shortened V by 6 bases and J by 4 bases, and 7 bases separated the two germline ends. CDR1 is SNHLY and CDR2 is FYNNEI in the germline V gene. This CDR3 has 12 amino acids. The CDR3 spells CASRTEYNEQFF. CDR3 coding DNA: TGTGCCAGCAGGACGGAGTACAATGAGCAGTTCTTC.

The CDR3 DNA reads TGCAGCGTCCCTCAGGGAAACGGCTACACCTTC. Encoded protein: CSVPQGNGYTF. The chain uses TRBV29-1 and TRBJ1-2, with a tentative D call TRBD1 (5 bases). CDR1 and CDR2 from the germline V gene are SQVTM and ANQGSEA. Trimming took 6 bases from V and 8 from J, leaving 13 bases between them. The CDR3 has 11 residues.

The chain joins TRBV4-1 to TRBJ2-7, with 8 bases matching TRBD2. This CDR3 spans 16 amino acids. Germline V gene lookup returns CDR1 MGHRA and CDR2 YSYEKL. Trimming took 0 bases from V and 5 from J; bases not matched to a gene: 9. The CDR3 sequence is CASSQDGRGGWDEQYF. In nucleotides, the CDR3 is TGCGCCAGCAGCCAAGATGGCCGGGGGGGCTGGGACGAGCAGTACTTC.

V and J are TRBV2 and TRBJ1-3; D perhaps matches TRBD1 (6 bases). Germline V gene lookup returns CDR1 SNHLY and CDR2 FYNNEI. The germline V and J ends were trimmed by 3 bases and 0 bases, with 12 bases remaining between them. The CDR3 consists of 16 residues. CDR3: CASSEGAASSGNTIYF. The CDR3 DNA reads TGTGCCAGCAGTGAGGGGGCCGCTAGCTCTGGAAACACCATATATTTT. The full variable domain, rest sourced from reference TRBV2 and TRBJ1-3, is EPEVTQTPSHQVTQMGQEVILRCVPISNHLYFYWYRQILGQKVEFLVSFYNNEISEKSEIFDDQFSVERPDGSNFTLKIRSTKLEDSAMYFCASSEGAASSGNTIYFGEGSWLTVV.